Sequencing of this T cell receptor (beta chain) was carried out in a study of T cells expressing NK-cell markers. Looking at the study overall: Each TCR beta repertoire originated in sorted T cells that were CD3+CD56+NKG2C+, CD3+CD56+NKG2C- or CD3+CD56-NKG2C+. Eight donors were sequenced, of whom seven were HCMV-seropositive, while the remaining one was HCMV-seronegative. Findings and caveats of the study: The HCMV specificity of the expanded NKG2C+ T cell clones stayed unresolved. Several donors showed dominant NKG2C+ clonotypes comprising about 1.0-7.5% of their CD8+ T cells.

Points on this clonotype: Antigen unknown.

TCRdb reprocessed the 5' RACE reads and stores each CDR3 protein as one record, lacking DNA. The sample holds 130,000 to 150,000 distinct CDR3 sequences. Germline V gene data show CDR1 as DFQATT and CDR2 as SNEGSKA (reference sequence). The CDR3 totals 15 residues. The TCR originated in a man younger than 35 in good health. The sequencing input was blood T cells: a sorted CD56 or NKG2C T cell subset, CD4+ or CD8+ T cells, or bulk PBMC T cells (not recorded which). The rearrangement links TRBV20-1 to TRBJ2-5. CDR3 amino acids: CSARAPLNNQETQYF.